This note documents a single T cell receptor beta chain sequence. The sample comes from a study of shared clonotypes between healthy human individuals. Every subset's genomic DNA went evenly onto several immunoSEQ plates. Unsorted PBMC DNA sequencing spanned ten immunoSEQ deep assay plates. Using immunoSEQ multiplex PCR, the repertoire was profiled, and TCRdb retains in-frame clones only, with some absent. The sample includes about 490,000 clones, 75% to 85% of them seen just once. CDR1 is MNHEY, CDR2 SVGAGI, per germline. This CDR3 is 14 amino acids long. V gave up 2 bases and J gave up 7 bases; unmatched junction bases: 3. Free of recent acute infections or vaccinations, the donors were healthy HIV-negative adults. Approximately 81 million PBMCs went into genomic DNA for unsorted samples.

This chain uses TRBV6-5 with TRBJ1-5; the match to TRBD1 covers 9 bases. This clonotype was sampled from a woman aged 40 to 49 in good health. Some clones in this sample may be carry-over from other donors' samples. The specimen sequenced was PBMCs. As DNA, the CDR3 is TGTGCCAGCAGTTACACAGGGGGCGGCCAGCCCCAGCATTTT. Translated: CASSYTGGGQPQHF.